This T cell receptor (beta chain) was retrieved from a study of Graves' ophthalmopathy and Graves' hyperthyroidism (dated by TCRdb to the late 2010s). Looking at the study overall: Stable hyperthyroidism was defined as no progression to ophthalmopathy within 18 months of follow-up. The study used TCR beta repertoire signatures to distinguish Graves' ophthalmopathy from Graves' hyperthyroidism and to predict progression to ophthalmopathy. In total, some 140 blood samples were TCR-sequenced: fewer than 50 ophthalmopathy, some 75 hyperthyroidism and approximately 17 hyperthyroidism-to-ophthalmopathy patients. To explore V-J signatures that separate ophthalmopathy from hyperthyroidism, a discovery set of 95 to 100 patients was enrolled, consisting of approximately 44 with ophthalmopathy and around 57 with stable hyperthyroidism. The independent validation cohort included about 20 hyperthyroidism patients plus 17 patients who later progressed from hyperthyroidism to ophthalmopathy. In roughly six hyperthyroidism patients, the T-cell repertoires found in thyroid tissue were compared with those found in blood. Following sampling, methimazole starting at 30 mg daily was administered to hyperthyroidism patients, and high-dose intravenous methylprednisolone was administered to ophthalmopathy patients. The paper's findings and limits, for the study overall: Sample size was not predetermined statistically, and investigators were not blinded to group allocation. Most expanded thyroid clonotypes with a frequency above 0.001 also appeared in blood, which suggests that blood repertoires may reflect the immune response in the thyroid. In validation, the model predicted ophthalmopathy progression with less than 71% sensitivity and approximately 72% specificity; roughly eleven predicted patients were CT-confirmed with GO in a median of about 6.2 months. In cross-validation, the 13-signature model distinguished ophthalmopathy from stable hyperthyroidism with nearly 90% sensitivity and around 81% specificity, while in the test set the corresponding values were about 79% and 69%.

Patients with hyperthyroidism were aged 18 to 65 years, had been newly diagnosed, and had a disease duration of less than 2 months. Patients were excluded if they had other autoimmune diseases, uncontrolled infections, pregnancy or lactation. Clinical symptoms, serum thyroxine, TRAb, thyroid ultrasound and orbital computed tomography were used for diagnosis. Total RNA was extracted with Trizol reagent and quality-checked on an Agilent 2100 Bioanalyzer. Details on this clonotype: Its binding antigen is unknown. Per-base quality was not reported, and no clone a single base away is much larger than it.

The CDR1 and CDR2 encoded by the germline V gene (reference sequence) are SEHNR and FQNEAQ. A distance of 18 bases separates the germline ends of V and J, which lose 4 bases and 6 bases respectively. The CDR3 holds 16 amino acids from the cysteine to the phenylalanine. Only CDR3 DNA remains: 48 bases, in frame from the first base. For repertoire sequencing, TCR beta CDR3 regions were amplified from RNA transcripts. The first round was an RT-PCR using HTBI primers with the Qiagen OneStep RT-PCR kit, and this first round was followed by a second-round multiplex PCR, then size selection and purification. Sequencing of the libraries was carried out on an Illumina HiSeq2000 in paired-end mode with 100 bp reads. In the original analysis: SOAPnuke was used to process the reads, throwing out any read that had adapters, had uncalled bases, had a mean Phred below 15, or lacked an exact constant-primer or identifier match. COPE v1.2.5 was used to merge the high-quality paired reads. Clonotypes were defined as unique nucleotide sequences and were aligned to IMGT TRB V, D and J references using MiTCR v1.1. Analysis was restricted to V-J combinations with a frequency above 0.0001, which covered about 99% of repertoires. For each V-J combination, a TCR clonal expansion and chaos score was defined as F50 clonal expansion divided by the chaos observed in the TCRdist matrix. Welch's t-statistics and random forest were used to narrow the features down to around twelve V-J combinations, which were then fed into a naive Bayes classifier. The Morisita-Horn index was used to measure how similar the thyroid and blood repertoires were. The raw public data were reprocessed by TCRdb itself: fastp quality trimming at Q25, MiXCR clonotype calling, in-frame beta chains only. CDR3 protein duplicates are merged, each entry listing the most common genes and DNA. These V and J calls originate from TCRdb's pipeline instead of the authors' own analysis. This sample gives around 1,200,000 distinct CDR3 sequences in total; approximately 35% of them show up just once. The ten largest account for 11% of the sample.

Sequenced input: peripheral blood or thyroid tissue (not recorded which). The TCR originated in an adult man with Graves' hyperthyroidism. The chain is assembled from TRBV7-9 and TRBJ1-4; the D gene is perhaps TRBD1, from 5 matching bases. The encoded CDR3 is CASSYSRGIGDEKLFF. The base sequence is TGTGCCAGCAGCTACTCTCGGGGGATTGGGGATGAAAAACTGTTTTTT.